This TCR beta chain is drawn from a study of multiple sclerosis patients with progressive multifocal leukoencephalopathy (dated by TCRdb to the late 2010s). For the study in its entirety: A handful of MS patients treated with natalizumab who did not develop PML were sampled longitudinally as controls. Two patients on natalizumab who later developed PML were tracked over time from before therapy, through 6 and 12 months, up to PML onset. The study was designed to detect JC virus-specific or public T-cell expansions arising at the time of PML onset. Peripheral T and B cells were examined in MS patients who developed PML (4 under natalizumab, 1 after alemtuzumab) and in treated patients who did not develop PML.

Broad study findings and their caveats: Because the cohort was small and descriptive, it remained unclear whether the findings reflect JC virus infection or general immunocompromise. Only PML patients had TRB clones above 0.5% frequency, but the clones expanded at PML onset were already present before and during natalizumab therapy. Lower normalized Shannon entropy suggested less diverse TRB repertoires in most PML patients, whereas the natalizumab-treated controls showed values near 1. At the time PML developed, no common TRBV or TRBJ gene usage or preferential TRBV-TRBJ pairings were detected. The analysis covered only peripheral blood, although cerebrospinal fluid or brain lymphocytes might be more informative for natalizumab-associated PML.

A note on this clone: Its recognized antigen is unknown. No qualities accompany the bases; no much larger clone lies one base away.

Using the immunoSEQ two-step multiplex PCR at survey-level depth, TRB CDR3 regions were amplified from genomic DNA. Synthetic inline TR CDR3 controls covering all V-J pairings were spiked into each PCR to estimate template counts and remove amplification bias. Reads were processed so that amplification and sequencing bias were reduced, and quantification was performed against synthetic TR CDR3 analogs. On the study's bioinformatics: Raw data were processed in ImmunoSEQ Analyzer, with out-of-frame sequences and CDR3s containing stop codons removed, and gene names were assigned according to IMGT nomenclature. Repertoire diversity was summarized as normalized Shannon entropy, defined as 1 minus Pielou's evenness. Only TRB sequences sharing the V gene, the J gene and the CDR3 were counted as identical. Public PML clonotypes were CDR3s shared by two or more PML-onset samples but absent earlier, in controls, and in public databases. Positional CDR3 amino acid composition was analyzed in Skylign with the observed count method. The table was pulled from immuneACCESS by TCRdb, which kept in-frame rearrangements only. Such tables lose some clones; where checked, under half of the loss comes from unresolved V genes, and the rest has no known cause. D and trimming come from the DNA, and the V and J calls and clone size come from that table. This sample gives fewer than 35,000 clones in total; 80% to 95% of them show up just once. The top ten constitute about 1.8% of the sample.

Taken from cysteine to phenylalanine, the CDR3 has 16 residues. Only the CDR3 part of the read is kept: 48 bases, read in frame from the first base. CDR1 and CDR2 are drawn from the germline V gene (reference sequence): SEHNR, FQNEAQ. V is shortened by 5 bases, J by 0 bases, and the region joining them spans 14 bases. The time point label of this sample denotes: before natalizumab initiation. Every listed patient had received interferon beta before, and every PML patient was female. Blood samples for T0 were taken before the first natalizumab infusion. Ficoll-Hypaque density gradient centrifugation was used to isolate peripheral blood mononuclear cells.

Sequenced sample: PBMCs. The TCR originated in a man aged 25 to 40 with multiple sclerosis. The chain joins TRBV7-9 to TRBJ2-1; the D gene is possibly TRBD1 or TRBD2, each agreeing over 5 bases. The CDR3: CASSPPGRSSYNEQFF. The base sequence is TGTGCCAGCAGCCCCCCGGGGCGCAGCTCCTACAATGAGCAGTTCTTC.